Detailed here is one T cell receptor beta chain. V lost 6 bases and J lost 0; bases outside the gene matches: 9. Germline lookup yields CDR1 SGHRS and CDR2 YFSETQ. This CDR3 has 17 amino acids. In the original processing: Reference gene primer amplification in the assay estimated nucleated cell counts. Here immunoSEQ multiplex PCR was the method, and the copy in TCRdb shows in-frame clones only, minus some. Clonal size and the V and J genes are those of that table, whereas D and trimming came from the DNA. The repertoire has 85,000 to 110,000 clones, 70% to 90% of them found once; the top ten carry just over 3%. The sample comes from a study of blood T cell repertoires in COVID-19. As for the study in general: Whether acute or convalescent, the COVID-19 samples came from the United States, Italy and Spain. The analysed material was cDNA or gDNA that came from T cells, B-cell-depleted T cells, or PBMCs.

Source material: peripheral blood. The chain links TRBV5-1 to TRBJ2-2, with TRBD2 matching over 9 bases. The clonotype originates from a man aged 45-60 years in a cohort sampled during active COVID-19. CDR3 amino acids: CASISGAGGTNTGELFF. Here the CDR3 DNA reads TGCGCCAGCATTTCCGGCGCGGGGGGGACGAACACCGGGGAGCTGTTTTTT.